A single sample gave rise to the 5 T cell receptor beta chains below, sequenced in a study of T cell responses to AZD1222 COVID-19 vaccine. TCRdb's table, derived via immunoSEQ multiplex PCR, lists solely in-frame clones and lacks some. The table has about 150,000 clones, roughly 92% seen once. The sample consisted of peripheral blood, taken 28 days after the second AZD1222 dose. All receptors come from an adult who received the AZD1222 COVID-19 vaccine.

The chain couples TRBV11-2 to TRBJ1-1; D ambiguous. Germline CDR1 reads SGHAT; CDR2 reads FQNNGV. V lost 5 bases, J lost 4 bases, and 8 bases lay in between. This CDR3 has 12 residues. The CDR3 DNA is TGTGCCAGCAGCCCCCAAATCACTGAAGCTTTCTTT. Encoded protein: CASSPQITEAFF.

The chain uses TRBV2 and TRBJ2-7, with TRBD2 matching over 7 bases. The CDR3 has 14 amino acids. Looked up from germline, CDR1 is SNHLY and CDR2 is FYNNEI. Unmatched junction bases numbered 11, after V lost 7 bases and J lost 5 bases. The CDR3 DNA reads TGTGCCAGCAAACTGTCGGCGGGAGTTGACGAGCAGTACTTC. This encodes CASKLSAGVDEQYF.

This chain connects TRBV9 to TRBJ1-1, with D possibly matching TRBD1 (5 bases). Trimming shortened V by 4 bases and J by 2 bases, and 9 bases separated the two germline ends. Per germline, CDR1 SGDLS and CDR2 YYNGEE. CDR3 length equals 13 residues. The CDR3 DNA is TGTGCCAGCAGCTACGACAGCAACACTGAAGCTTTCTTT. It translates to CASSYDSNTEAFF.

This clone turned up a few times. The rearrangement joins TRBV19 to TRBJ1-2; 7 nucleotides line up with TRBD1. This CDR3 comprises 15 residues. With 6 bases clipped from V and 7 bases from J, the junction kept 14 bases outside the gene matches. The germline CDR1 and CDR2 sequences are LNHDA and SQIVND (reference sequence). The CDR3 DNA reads TGTGCCAGTAGCCACGGACAGGACGGCTGGGGTGGCTACACCTTC. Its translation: CASSHGQDGWGGYTF.

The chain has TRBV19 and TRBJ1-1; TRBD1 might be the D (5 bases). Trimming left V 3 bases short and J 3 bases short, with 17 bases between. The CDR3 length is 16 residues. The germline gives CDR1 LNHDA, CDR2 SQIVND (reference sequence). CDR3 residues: CASSMRAPRGDTEAFF. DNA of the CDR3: TGTGCCAGTAGTATGAGGGCCCCCAGAGGGGACACTGAAGCTTTCTTT.